This T cell receptor beta chain was sequenced during a study of identical twins. The germline V gene has CDR1 MNHEY and CDR2 SVGAGI. V was clipped by 2 bases and J by 4 bases, with 11 bases between them. The CDR3 sequence is 14 residues long. This clonotype appeared a few times. TCRdb redid the calling of the 5' RACE reads with MiXCR, one entry per CDR3 protein. The table shows hundreds of thousands of distinct CDR3 sequences, with 21% occurring only once. The sample also formed part of further work on T cells expressing NK-cell markers.

This sequence was found in a woman aged 18-29 years in good health. The chain combines TRBV6-5 with TRBJ1-2; D uncertain. Sample: PBMCs. CDR3 DNA sequence: TGTGCCAGCAGTTACGGCCGGGGAGGCTATGGCTACACCTTC. Translated, it gives CASSYGRGGYGYTF.